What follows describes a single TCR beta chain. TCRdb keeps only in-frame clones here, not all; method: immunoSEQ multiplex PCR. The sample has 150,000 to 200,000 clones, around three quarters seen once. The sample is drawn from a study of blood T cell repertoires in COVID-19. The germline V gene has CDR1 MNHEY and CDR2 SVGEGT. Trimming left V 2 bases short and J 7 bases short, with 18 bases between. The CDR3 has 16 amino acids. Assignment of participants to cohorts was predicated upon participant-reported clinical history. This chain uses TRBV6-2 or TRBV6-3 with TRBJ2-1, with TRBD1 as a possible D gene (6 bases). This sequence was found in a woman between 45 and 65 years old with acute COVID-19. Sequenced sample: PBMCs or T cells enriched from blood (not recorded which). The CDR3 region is CASSYPYRATGNEQFF. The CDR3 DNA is TGTGCCAGCAGTTACCCGTACAGGGCCACGGGGAATGAGCAGTTCTTC.